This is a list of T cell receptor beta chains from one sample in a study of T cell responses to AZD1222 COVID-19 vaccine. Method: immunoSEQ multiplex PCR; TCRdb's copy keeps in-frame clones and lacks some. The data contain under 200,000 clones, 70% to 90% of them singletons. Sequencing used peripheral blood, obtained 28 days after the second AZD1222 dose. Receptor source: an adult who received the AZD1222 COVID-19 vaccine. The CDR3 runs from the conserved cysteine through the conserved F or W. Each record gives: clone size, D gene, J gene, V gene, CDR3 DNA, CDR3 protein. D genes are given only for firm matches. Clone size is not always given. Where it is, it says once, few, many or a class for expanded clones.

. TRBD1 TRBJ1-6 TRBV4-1 TGCGCCAGCAGCCTGGGACAGGGGCTTAATTCACCCCTCCACTTT CASSLGQGLNSPLHF
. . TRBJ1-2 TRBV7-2 TGTGCCAGCGACAGTTACTATGGCTACACCTTC CASDSYYGYTF
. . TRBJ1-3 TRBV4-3 TGCGCCAGCAGCCAACGGACTGGCGGAAACACCATATATTTT CASSQRTGGNTIYF
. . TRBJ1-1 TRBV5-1 TGCGCCAGCAGCCGTGAGGGGGGCACTGAAGCTTTCTTT CASSREGGTEAFF
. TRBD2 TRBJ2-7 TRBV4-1 TGCGCCAGCAGCCAAGGAGCGGGGAGCTACGAGCAGTACTTC CASSQGAGSYEQYF
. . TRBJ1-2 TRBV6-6 TGTGCCAGCAAAAACCCGGCCAGGGGAGAAGGCTACACCTTC CASKNPARGEGYTF
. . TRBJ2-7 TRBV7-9 TGTGCCAGCAGCTTAGAGGAAAAGACAGGATACGAGCAGTACTTC CASSLEEKTGYEQYF
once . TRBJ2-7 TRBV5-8 TGTGCCAGCAACCGGGACTCCGACTACGAGCAGTACTTC CASNRDSDYEQYF
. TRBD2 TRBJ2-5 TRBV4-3 TGCGCCAGCAGCCAAGAAGGACTAGCGGGGAGAGAGACCCAGTACTTC CASSQEGLAGRETQYF
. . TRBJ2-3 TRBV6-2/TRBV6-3 . CASSTSGDWGLAGDTDTQYF
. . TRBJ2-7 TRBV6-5 TGTGCCAGCCACGGTGCCTGGGGCGCATACGAGCAGTACTTC CASHGAWGAYEQYF
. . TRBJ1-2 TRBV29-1 TGCAGCGTCCGCCAGCTCTATGGCTACACCTTC CSVRQLYGYTF
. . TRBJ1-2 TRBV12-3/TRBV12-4 TGTGCCAGCCAGGGTGACTATGGCTACACCTTC CASQGDYGYTF
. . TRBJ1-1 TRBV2 TGTGCCAGCAGGACGGACACTCTGAACACTGAAGCTTTCTTT CASRTDTLNTEAFF
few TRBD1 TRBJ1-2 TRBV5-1 TGCGCCAGCGCGTTGACAGGGGGCTATGGCTACACCTTC CASALTGGYGYTF
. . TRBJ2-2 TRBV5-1 TGCGCCAGCAGCTTGGGACGTCTAGGGGAGCTGTTTTTT CASSLGRLGELFF
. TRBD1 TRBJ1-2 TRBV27 TGTGCCAGCAGGGGACAGAACGCGGGGGGCTACACCTTC CASRGQNAGGYTF
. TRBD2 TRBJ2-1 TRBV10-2 TGCGCCAGCAGGGGTAGCGGGGGCCCTTACAATGAGCAGTTCTTC CASRGSGGPYNEQFF
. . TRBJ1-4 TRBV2 TGTGCCAGCAGTGAAGGTGAAAAACTGTTTTTT CASSEGEKLFF
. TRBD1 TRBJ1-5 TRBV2 TGTGCCAGCAGCAAGGACAGGAGGCCTCCCCTAAATCAGCCCCAGCATTTT CASSKDRRPPLNQPQHF
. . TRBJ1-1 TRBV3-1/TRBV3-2 TGTGCCAGCAGCCAAGAGACGATTTTGGAGGGAGGGACTGAAGCTTTCTTT CASSQETILEGGTEAFF
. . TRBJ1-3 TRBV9 TGTGCCAGCAGCATTACAGGGACGTCTGGAAACACCATATATTTT CASSITGTSGNTIYF
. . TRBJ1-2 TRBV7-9 TGTGCCAGCAGCTTAGGCAGGGACTATGGCTACACCTTC CASSLGRDYGYTF
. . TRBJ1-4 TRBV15 TGTGCCACCAGCAGAGAGAGACACCTTAATGAAAAACTGTTTTTT CATSRERHLNEKLFF
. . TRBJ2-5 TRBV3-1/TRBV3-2 TGTGCCAGCAGCCAGGGGGTTCTGGGGGTTGAAGAGACCCAGTACTTC CASSQGVLGVEETQYF
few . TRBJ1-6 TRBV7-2 TGTGCCAGCAGCTCCCGCGCCCCAGGGGTCGGTTCACCCCTCCACTTT CASSSRAPGVGSPLHF
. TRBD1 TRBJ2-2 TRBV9 TGTGCCAGCAGCGAGGGACAGGCGAACACCGGGGAGCTGTTTTTT CASSEGQANTGELFF
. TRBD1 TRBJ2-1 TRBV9 TGTGCCCCCTACAGGGGGGAGCAGTTCTTC CAPYRGEQFF
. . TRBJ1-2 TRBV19 TGTGCCAGTAGTATTCGTACAAACTATGGCTACACCTTC CASSIRTNYGYTF
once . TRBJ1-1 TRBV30 TGTGCCTGGGTGTTCGGAAACACTGAAGCTTTCTTT CAWVFGNTEAFF
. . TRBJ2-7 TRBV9 TGTGCCAGCGGGCGGACCTCCTACGAGCAGTACTTC CASGRTSYEQYF
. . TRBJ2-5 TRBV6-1 TGTGCCAGCAGTGCAACGGGGTTTAGGGAGACCCAGTACTTC CASSATGFRETQYF
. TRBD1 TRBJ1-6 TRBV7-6 TGTGCCAGCAGCTTTTCCCCCCCCGGGACAGGGGCTTCACCCCTCCACTTT CASSFSPPGTGASPLHF
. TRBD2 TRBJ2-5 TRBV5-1 TGCGCCAGCAGCCAGCAAGCGGGGGTGAGAGAGACCCAGTACTTC CASSQQAGVRETQYF
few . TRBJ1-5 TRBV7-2 TGTGCCAGCAGCTTGGGGGGGGTTGGTCAGCCCCAGCATTTT CASSLGGVGQPQHF
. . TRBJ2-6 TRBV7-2 TGTGCCAGCAGCTTAGGTATAGGGGCTGGGGCCAACGTCCTGACTTTC CASSLGIGAGANVLTF
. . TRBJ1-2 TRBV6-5 TGTGCCAGCAGTTACTCGAACCATGGGGTTCTCTATGGCTACACCTTC CASSYSNHGVLYGYTF
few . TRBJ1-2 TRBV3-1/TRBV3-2 TGTGCCAGCAGCCAAGATGGCTTGGGGGTGCGCTACACCTTC CASSQDGLGVRYTF